The present T cell receptor beta chain was sequenced within a study of T cell responses to AZD1222 COVID-19 vaccine (dated by TCRdb to the early 2020s). In the study overall: A total of 233 trial participants underwent TCR sequencing, of whom about 210 received two doses of AZD1222 and some 26 received two doses of the MenACWY control vaccine. Enrollment into the trials was organized by age into subgroups of 18-55, 56-69 and 70-plus years, and those subgroups contained 148, 28 and 57 TCR-sequenced participants, respectively. Overall results and qualifications from the work: The 56-69-year group was small, and its depth increase did not reach significance, likely because of low power. No day 14 peak-response samples were available, so repertoires were characterized only after the peak T cell response. Conclusions about previously exposed vaccinees are limited, since just 6 or 7 AZD1222 recipients were seropositive for SARS-CoV-2 at baseline. Reportedly, close to half of the unique spike-specific TCRs recognized epitopes lying outside the regions that are mutated in the B.1.351 and B.1.1.7 variants. Spike-specific TCR breadth and depth rose significantly after two AZD1222 doses compared with day 0 and with MenACWY recipients. The whole spike protein was spanned by vaccine-associated CD4 TCRs, and dominant responses were seen in regions 160-218 and 743-854. Participants were mostly white British, with more females than males. The authors suggested clonal diversity may have been underestimated.

From V the trimming removes 3 bases and from J it removes 4 bases, while the gene matches leave 4 bases of the junction unaccounted for. Reading the germline V gene (reference sequence) gives CDR1 WNHNN and CDR2 SYGVQD. Inclusive of the bounding cysteine and phenylalanine, the CDR3 is 15 residues long. Only the CDR3 region is kept as DNA, spanning 45 bases read in frame from base 1. Concerning this clone: What antigen it recognizes has not been identified. No much larger clonotype is one base removed from it; base qualities were not supplied.

Per the publication, the time point label means: about 28 days (+/-7) after the second vaccine dose. AZD1222 recipients with second doses at about 4 weeks or about 12 weeks were pooled, because spike-specific TCR depth and breadth did not differ between schedules. The vaccinee samples were drawn from two UK trials, COV001 and COV002, one of which was a single-blind randomized controlled phase 2/3 trial testing AZD1222 (ChAdOx1 nCoV-19) in healthy adults. For TCRbeta chain sequencing, PBMC samples from trial participants were taken at day 0 and at day 28 after the second dose. The CDR3 regions of human TCRbeta chains were subjected to immunosequencing. The paper's processing steps were these. Repertoire TCRs were matched against a reference library of SARS-CoV-2-specific TCRs generated with the MIRA antigen-specificity platform. Breadth was defined as the fraction of unique TCRs that were SARS-CoV-2-associated. Depth was defined as the fraction of total T cells that were SARS-CoV-2-associated. Using the MIRA data, every spike-specific TCR was mapped to the spike region that the TCR reacted to and assigned to either a CD4 or a CD8 class. Log10-transformed breadth and depth values were compared by one-way ANOVA with Sidak's multiple comparisons tests. The immuneACCESS repertoire file appears here via TCRdb, limited to in-frame rearrangements. These files lack a portion of the clones; in checked studies, under half of the deficit traces to unresolved V genes, and the cause of the others is not known. V, J and clone size are those of that table, while D and trimming were read from the DNA. The sample yields approximately 140,000 clones; more than 85% were counted once. The ten largest clones represent approximately 3.3% of the sample.

The material was peripheral blood, obtained 28 days after the second AZD1222 dose. The chain is made from TRBV10-1 and TRBJ2-1, and 9 junctional nucleotides match TRBD2. This TCR derives from an adult who received the AZD1222 COVID-19 vaccine. The CDR3 protein is CASSDRLADYNEQFF. The sequenced DNA: TGCGCCAGCAGTGATAGACTAGCGGATTACAATGAGCAGTTCTTC.